This T cell receptor (beta chain) is from a study of blood T cell repertoires in COVID-19. Here immunoSEQ multiplex PCR was the method, and the copy in TCRdb shows in-frame clones only, minus some. The sample has roughly 250,000 clones; 80% to 85% are singletons. This receptor was taken from an older woman with active or convalescent COVID-19. Sequencing was performed on peripheral blood.

DNA for the CDR3: TGTGCCAGCAGTCGGACAGTATCTCTCTCTGGAAACACCATATATTTT. Protein sequence: CASSRTVSLSGNTIYF. This sequence joins TRBV6-6 and TRBJ1-3; D possibly corresponds to TRBD1 (6 bases). CDR3 length: 16 residues. Trimming removed 5 bases at V and 0 bases at J, with 14 bases between. Germline V gene lookup returns CDR1 MNHNY and CDR2 SVGAGI (reference sequence).